One and the same sample provided the 23 T cell receptor beta chains below, sequenced in a study of cytomegalovirus exposure and HLA in healthy donors. PCR primers comprised 60 Vbeta and 13 Jbeta primers. Profiled with immunoSEQ multiplex PCR; TCRdb holds only in-frame clones, not every one. The sample records over 70,000 clones, over 65% being singletons. The sequencing sample was made of PBMCs. Source of these receptors: a man in his fifties or sixties in good health and CMV-seropositive.

The chain joins TRBV4-1 to TRBJ2-3; 7 nucleotides align to TRBD1. Germline assignment: CDR1 MGHRA and CDR2 YSYEKL. CDR3 length: 15 amino acids. Trimming at V came to 4 bases and at J to 2 bases, leaving 6 bases not matched to a gene. CDR3 region: CASSPRQGLTDTQYF. CDR3 in DNA: TGCGCCAGCAGCCCCCGACAGGGCCTCACAGATACGCAGTATTTT.

This chain links TRBV7-2 with TRBJ1-2; 8 bases line up with TRBD1. J gave up 5 bases and V 3 bases, and 8 bases lay outside the gene matches. The CDR3 is made up of 15 amino acids. Germline V gene data show CDR1 as SGHTA and CDR2 as FQGNSA. This chain's CDR3 is CASSFPFDRGYGYTF. The CDR3 DNA reads as TGTGCCAGCAGCTTTCCTTTTGACAGGGGTTATGGCTACACCTTC.

This sequence joins TRBV2 and TRBJ2-1, with 12 bases lining up with TRBD2. CDR1 and CDR2 (germline): SNHLY, FYNNEI. V trimming: 4 bases; J trimming: 7 bases; junction bases outside the gene matches: 5. The length of the CDR3 is 15 residues. CDR3 nucleotide sequence: TGTGCCAGCAGTGGGGTAACTAGCGGGAGGAATGAGCAGTTCTTC. This encodes CASSGVTSGRNEQFF.

The V and J genes are TRBV30 and TRBJ2-3; TRBD2 aligns across 7 bases. Germline V lookup: CDR1 GTSNPN, CDR2 SVGIG (reference sequence). CDR3 length equals 15 residues. V was pared by 1 base and J by 2 bases, with 6 bases of the junction left unmatched. DNA of the CDR3: TGTGCCTGGAGTGGCGCGGGAGTGATCACAGATACGCAGTATTTT. It yields the protein CAWSGAGVITDTQYF.

The V gene is TRBV5-4, the J gene TRBJ2-3; maybe TRBD2 (6 bases). This CDR3 has 15 amino acids. Trimming removed 3 bases at V and 7 bases at J, with 18 bases between. Looked up from germline, CDR1 is SGHNT and CDR2 is YYREEE (reference sequence). DNA for the CDR3: TGTGCCAGCAGCTCGGATGGAGGGCCGTGGAATACGCAGTATTTT. Its translation is CASSSDGGPWNTQYF.

V and J are TRBV6-4 and TRBJ2-1; D gene ambiguous. Germline lookup yields CDR1 MRHNA and CDR2 SNTAGT. The CDR3 is 13 amino acids. The V end was cut by 3 bases, the J end by 6 bases, with 9 bases between. This CDR3 reads CASSERVFNEQFF. The DNA for the CDR3 is TGTGCCAGCAGTGAACGGGTGTTCAATGAGCAGTTCTTC.

This chain uses TRBV6-6 with TRBJ2-3, with D hard to call. The V end lost 0 bases, the J end lost 0 bases, and 10 bases lay between the germline ends. Germline V gives CDR1 MNHNY, CDR2 SVGAGI (reference sequence). The CDR3 is 16 amino acids. The CDR3 protein is CASSYSGQSSTDTQYF. The CDR3 DNA reads as TGTGCCAGCAGTTACTCTGGGCAGTCTAGCACAGATACGCAGTATTTT.

CDR3 DNA: TGTGCCAGCAGCTTCAGGTGGGAGGGTGATGAAGCTTTCTTT. This codes for CASSFRWEGDEAFF. This chain uses TRBV7-9 with TRBJ1-1, with D uncertain. V lost 3 bases and J 7 bases, leaving 15 bases between the germline ends. Germline V lookup: CDR1 SEHNR, CDR2 FQNEAQ (reference sequence). The CDR3 sequence is 14 residues long.

This clone was found a few times. This rearrangement joins TRBV6-4 to TRBJ1-4; 10 bases align to TRBD1. Germline V gene data show CDR1 as MRHNA and CDR2 as SNTAGT. The CDR3 extends over 19 amino acids. V shed 0 bases and J 8 bases; nucleotides not matched to a gene: 15. CDR3 coding DNA: TGTGCCAGCAGTGACTCAAGACAGGGGGCGTTGTCCAATGGGGAAAAACTGTTTTTT. Its protein is CASSDSRQGALSNGEKLFF.

V and J are TRBV27 and TRBJ2-1; 7 bases are a match to TRBD1. V lost 5 bases to trimming and J lost 4 bases; unmatched junction nucleotides: 8. CDR1 MNHEY and CDR2 SMNVEV come from the germline V gene (reference sequence). The CDR3 is made up of 15 amino acids. CDR3 bases: TGTGCCAGCAGTCGCCCGCAGGGGGTTTACAATGAGCAGTTCTTC. Its translation: CASSRPQGVYNEQFF.

The V call is TRBV7-9, the J call TRBJ1-1, with 8 bases that match TRBD1. This CDR3 is 15 amino acids long. In germline, CDR1 is SEHNR, CDR2 FQNEAQ (reference sequence). Unmatched junction bases numbered 9, after V lost 2 bases and J lost 7 bases. The CDR3 reads CASSLSGQDFFEAFF. The CDR3 region has the DNA TGTGCCAGCAGCTTATCGGGACAGGATTTTTTTGAAGCTTTCTTT.

The gene calls are TRBV20-1 and TRBJ2-7; D unresolved. The germline V and J ends were trimmed by 5 bases and 1 base, with 6 bases remaining between them. Germline lookup yields CDR1 DFQATT and CDR2 SNEGSKA (reference sequence). This CDR3 is built from 11 residues. The CDR3 loop is CSAPRSYEQYF. CDR3 nucleotides: TGCAGTGCTCCTAGGTCCTACGAGCAGTACTTC.

Points on this clone: This sample includes further DNA sequences coding for the same CDR3. The chain joins TRBV19 to TRBJ1-2; tentatively, D is TRBD1 (5 bases). Germline values: CDR1 LNHDA, CDR2 SQIVND (reference sequence). Trimming removed 5 bases at V and 6 bases at J, with 19 bases between. This CDR3 is 15 amino acids long. The CDR3 reads CASSPWGGQLDGYTF. For the CDR3, the DNA is TGTGCCAGTAGTCCCTGGGGCGGACAACTTGATGGCTACACCTTC.

V gene TRBV5-1 combines with J gene TRBJ2-5; 9 nucleotides match TRBD1. V lost 4 bases to trimming and J lost 5 bases; unmatched junction nucleotides: 9. Germline V CDR1 and CDR2: SGHRS, YFSETQ. This CDR3 spans 15 amino acids. The CDR3 nucleotides read TGCGCCAGCAGCGCCGGGACAGGGTTTGGGGAGACCCAGTACTTC. As protein: CASSAGTGFGETQYF.

V is TRBV11-2 and J is TRBJ2-2, with TRBD2 matching over 11 bases. V was clipped by 4 bases and J by 6 bases; unmatched bases: 4. CDR1 is SGHAT and CDR2 is FQNNGV in the germline V gene. The CDR3 runs to 15 residues. Written as DNA, the CDR3 is TGTGCCAGCAGCTCATTAGCGGGAGGGGCCGGGGAGCTGTTTTTT. It codes for CASSSLAGGAGELFF.

This chain links TRBV11-3 with TRBJ1-2; the D gene is possibly TRBD1 (5 bases). The CDR3 extends over 14 amino acids. Per germline, CDR1 SGHNT and CDR2 YENEEA. Trimming stripped 5 bases from V and 4 bases from J, with 14 bases between. CDR3 loop: CASSGPDSVYGYTF. In DNA, the CDR3 is TGTGCCAGCAGCGGACCCGACAGCGTCTATGGCTACACCTTC.

This chain uses TRBV29-1 with TRBJ2-3; 8 bases are a match to TRBD1. The CDR3 extends over 15 amino acids. Germline V CDR1 and CDR2: SQVTM, ANQGSEA. V was clipped by 6 bases and J by 3 bases; unmatched bases: 11. The CDR3 loop is CSVRRQGASTDTQYF. CDR3 bases: TGCAGCGTCCGCCGGCAGGGGGCGAGTACAGATACGCAGTATTTT.

By proportion, this clone is medium-sized. The chain employs TRBV9 and TRBJ1-1; D might be TRBD1 (5 bases). The V gene's germline CDR1 is SGDLS and CDR2 YYNGEE. The CDR3 loop spans 13 amino acids. V shed 6 bases and J shed 1 base, with 10 bases lying between them. The CDR3 DNA reads as TGTGCCAGCACCCTGACAGAGAACACTGAAGCTTTCTTT. It translates to CASTLTENTEAFF.

The rearrangement joins TRBV7-9 to TRBJ1-3; TRBD1 might be the D (5 bases). Trimming took 3 bases from V and 0 from J, leaving 9 bases between them. Germline CDR1 and CDR2: SEHNR and FQNEAQ (reference sequence). There are 15 residues in the CDR3. CDR3 sequence (DNA): TGTGCCAGCAGCTTTGGGGCACCCTCTGGAAACACCATATATTTT. The encoded protein is CASSFGAPSGNTIYF.

The rearrangement joins TRBV7-8 to TRBJ2-2; 7 nucleotides line up with TRBD2. V was clipped by 4 bases and J by 5 bases; unmatched bases: 4. The CDR3 is made up of 14 amino acids. Germline V gene sequence: CDR1 SGHVS, CDR2 FQNEAQ. The CDR3 nucleotides are TGTGCCAGCAGCTCCGTGGGGGGGACCGGGGAGCTGTTTTTT. It encodes CASSSVGGTGELFF.

Comments on this clone: At one of its ends the junction is not consistent with the germline gene, which may arise from a read error. The J gene is TRBJ1-3, the V gene TRBV14, with D maybe TRBD1 (5 bases). Germline V gene lookup returns CDR1 SGHDN and CDR2 FVKESK. The CDR3 is 13 residues long. The CDR3: CASRQEGSGTIYF. CDR3 bases: TGTGCCAGCAGGCAAGAGGGGAGTGGCACCATATATTTT.

This clone appeared a single time. V gene TRBV7-8 combines with J gene TRBJ1-2; 8 bases fit TRBD1. V shed 2 bases and J 7 bases; nucleotides not matched to a gene: 6. The CDR3 totals 14 residues. The V gene's germline CDR1 is SGHVS and CDR2 FQNEAQ. CDR3: CASSLQGATGGYTF. The CDR3 coding sequence is TGTGCCAGCAGCTTACAGGGGGCTACGGGTGGCTACACCTTC.

V and J are TRBV4-2 and TRBJ2-1; perhaps TRBD2 as D (6 bases). The CDR3 contains 16 residues. V dropped 4 bases and J dropped 1 base, with 14 bases sitting between them. Germline V gene sequence: CDR1 LGHNA, CDR2 YNFKEQ. The CDR3 spells CASSPDASASYNEQFF. CDR3 nucleotides: TGTGCCAGCAGCCCCGACGCTAGCGCGTCCTACAATGAGCAGTTCTTC.